This entry lists 17 T cell receptor beta chains sequenced from one sample in a study of monozygotic twins with inflammatory bowel disease. TCRdb reprocessed the 5' RACE reads, keeping one entry per CDR3 protein, no DNA. Recorded for this sample: approximately 330,000 distinct CDR3 sequences. The sample was blood. These receptor sequences come from a human donor with ulcerative colitis or Crohn's disease, or a healthy co-twin of an affected twin (not recorded which).

The chain couples TRBV27 to TRBJ1-1; there is no DNA to check the TCRdb D call of TRBD1. The CDR3 runs to 18 residues. Germline assignment: CDR1 MNHEY and CDR2 SMNVEV (reference sequence). The CDR3: CASSLSGRGLVVDTEAFF.

The V and J genes are TRBV2 and TRBJ2-1; TCRdb names TRBD1, which stays unverified in the absence of DNA. CDR3 length equals 14 residues. Germline V gives CDR1 SNHLY, CDR2 FYNNEI. CDR3 protein: CASRPTGEYNEQFF.

The rearrangement links TRBV5-6 to TRBJ1-2. The germline CDR1 and CDR2 sequences are SGHDT and YYEEEE. The CDR3 contains 15 residues. The CDR3 region is CASSPDGRESYGYTF.

The gene calls are TRBV5-1 and TRBJ2-7; the TCRdb call, TRBD2, lacks DNA for checking. The CDR3 loop spans 14 amino acids. CDR1 and CDR2 from the germline V gene are SGHRS and YFSETQ. The CDR3 protein is CASSFPGTSYEQYF.

The CDR3 spells CARRGCTEAFF. The chain has TRBV12-3 or TRBV12-4 and TRBJ1-1. CDR3 size: 11 residues.

The genes are TRBV20-1 and TRBJ1-5. Germline-derived CDR1 and CDR2 are DFQATT and SNEGSKA (reference sequence). The CDR3 totals 12 residues. This chain's CDR3 is CSLRQTNQPQHF.

This sequence joins TRBV11-2 and TRBJ1-1; TCRdb lists TRBD1, though no DNA is available to test this call. The germline V gene encodes CDR1 SGHAT and CDR2 FQNNGV. CDR3 length: 18 residues. This CDR3 is CASSPGLGPGTLGTEAFF.

The chain has TRBV28 and TRBJ2-7; TCRdb names TRBD1, which stays unverified in the absence of DNA. CDR3 length: 14 residues. Looked up from germline, CDR1 is MDHEN and CDR2 is SYDVKM. The CDR3 region is CASSFPRTDYEQYF.

The J gene is TRBJ1-2, the V gene TRBV7-2; with no DNA, the TCRdb D assignment of TRBD1 cannot be verified. CDR3 length equals 13 residues. Germline CDR1 SGHTA, CDR2 FQGNSA. The CDR3 region is CASSSLRTYGYTF.

This chain connects TRBV19 to TRBJ2-5; TCRdb proposes TRBD1, but this gene call is untestable without DNA. CDR1 and CDR2 from the germline V gene are LNHDA and SQIVND (reference sequence). This CDR3 is 13 amino acids long. The chain's CDR3 is CASSPIRGETQYF.

V is TRBV4-1 and J is TRBJ2-5; the D call of TRBD1 rests on TCRdb alone, since no DNA is present to check it. The CDR3 runs to 15 residues. Per germline, CDR1 MGHRA and CDR2 YSYEKL. This CDR3 reads CASSQMDREGETQYF.

The genes are TRBV7-6 and TRBJ1-6. CDR3 size: 13 residues. Germline CDR1 SGHVS, CDR2 FNYEAQ. Here the CDR3 reads CASSLERAGPLHF. The variable domain in full, completed from reference TRBV7-6 and TRBJ1-6, reads GAGVSQSPRYKVTKRGQDVALRCDPISGHVSLYWYRQALGQGPEFLTYFNYEAQQDKSGLPNDRFSAERPEGSISTLTIQRTEQRDSAMYRCASSLERAGPLHFGNGTRLTVT.

This chain uses TRBV11-2 with TRBJ2-6; TCRdb returns TRBD1, unconfirmable since there is no DNA. The CDR3 covers 19 residues. CDR1 is SGHAT, CDR2 FQNNGV, per germline. The CDR3 sequence is CASSSNIRTVNSGANVLTF. Based on the CDR3 plus reference TRBV11-2 and TRBJ2-6, the full variable domain is EAGVAQSPRYKIIEKRQSVAFWCNPISGHATLYWYQQILGQGPKLLIQFQNNGVVDDSQLPKDRFSAERLKGVDSTLKIQPAKLEDSAVYLCASSSNIRTVNSGANVLTFGAGSRLTVL.

The CDR3 loop is CASSRDYSSYNEQLF. V is TRBV5-1 and J is TRBJ2-1; as DNA is missing, the TRBD2 call by TCRdb cannot be tested. The CDR3 has 15 amino acids. Per germline, CDR1 SGHRS and CDR2 YFSETQ.

The chain uses TRBV6-1 and TRBJ1-1; TCRdb designates TRBD1, a call that cannot be tested without DNA. Per the germline V gene, CDR1 is MNHNS and CDR2 is SASEGT. The CDR3 has 15 residues. The CDR3 sequence: CASLSWERMNTEAFF.

The chain joins TRBV5-6 to TRBJ2-1; TCRdb outputs TRBD2, but without DNA this stays unchecked. CDR1 is SGHDT and CDR2 is YYEEEE in the germline V gene. This CDR3 is 16 amino acids long. The CDR3 reads CASSSSAGGPVNEQFF.

The J gene is TRBJ2-6, the V gene TRBV2. This CDR3 is built from 14 residues. From germline, CDR1 is SNHLY and CDR2 FYNNEI. The CDR3 is CASSKSSGANVLTF.